This entry lists 8 T cell receptor beta chains sequenced from one sample in a study of shared clonotypes between healthy human individuals. Here immunoSEQ multiplex PCR was the method, and the copy in TCRdb shows in-frame clones only, minus some. The table records around 2,000,000 clones, around 95% of them present only once. Sequenced input: naive CD4+ T cells sorted from blood. Subset of the sample: CD45RA+ positively selected. The receptors here all came from a man between 18 and 29 years old in good health.

The rearrangement uses TRBV5-1 and TRBJ1-2, with TRBD1 matching 8 bases. There are 15 residues in the CDR3. Germline CDR1 SGHRS, CDR2 YFSETQ. The V gene end was trimmed by 4 bases and the J gene end by 1 base; junction bases not matched to a gene: 6. CDR3 loop: CASSQSTGVNYGYTF. For the CDR3, the DNA is TGCGCCAGCAGCCAATCGACAGGGGTTAACTATGGCTACACCTTC.

V gene TRBV5-4 combines with J gene TRBJ2-1; D is unresolved. Germline V gives CDR1 SGHNT, CDR2 YYREEE (reference sequence). The CDR3 totals 15 residues. The V end lost 0 bases, the J end lost 1 base, and 8 bases lay between the germline ends. Here the CDR3 DNA reads TGTGCCAGCAGCTTGGAAGGGAAATCCTACAATGAGCAGTTCTTC. As protein: CASSLEGKSYNEQFF.

CDR3 loop: CASSSAGTFSYNEQFF. The CDR3 DNA follows: TGTGCCAGCAGCTCTGCCGGGACATTCTCCTACAATGAGCAGTTCTTC. V gene TRBV7-8 combines with J gene TRBJ2-1; possibly TRBD1 for D (6 bases). The germline V and J ends were trimmed by 4 bases and 0 bases, with 13 bases remaining between them. The germline CDR1 and CDR2 sequences are SGHVS and FQNEAQ. The CDR3 totals 16 residues. The full variable domain, in which reference TRBV7-8 and TRBJ2-1 provide the parts outside the CDR3, is GAGVSQSPRYKVAKRGQDVALRCDPISGHVSLFWYQQALGQGPEFLTYFQNEAQLDKSGLPSDRFFAERPEGSVSTLKIQRTQQEDSAVYLCASSSAGTFSYNEQFFGPGTRLTVL.

This chain links TRBV2 with TRBJ2-3, with D unresolved. The ends were cut back, 4 bases at V and 2 bases at J, with 10 bases in the middle. Germline V gives CDR1 SNHLY, CDR2 FYNNEI. CDR3 length equals 14 residues. CDR3 bases: TGTGCCAGCAGTGCTGTAGCCGTCACAGATACGCAGTATTTT. This encodes CASSAVAVTDTQYF. The full variable domain, with the rest looked up from reference TRBV2 and TRBJ2-3, is EPEVTQTPSHQVTQMGQEVILRCVPISNHLYFYWYRQILGQKVEFLVSFYNNEISEKSEIFDDQFSVERPDGSNFTLKIRSTKLEDSAMYFCASSAVAVTDTQYFGPGTRLTVL.

The chain couples TRBV6-6 to TRBJ2-7; no definite D call. CDR3 length: 12 residues. V was clipped by 6 bases and J by 3 bases, with 9 bases between them. Per the germline V gene, CDR1 is MNHNY and CDR2 is SVGAGI (reference sequence). As DNA, the CDR3 is TGTGCCAGCAGCTCCGTGAGCTACGAGCAGTACTTC. Protein sequence: CASSSVSYEQYF.

The rearrangement joins TRBV18 to TRBJ2-1; D is possibly TRBD2 (6 bases). Germline values: CDR1 KGHSH, CDR2 LQKENI. V was trimmed by 3 bases and J by 7 bases, leaving 19 bases between them. This CDR3 contains 16 residues. This CDR3 is CASSPPREAGRNEQFF. The CDR3, as DNA: TGTGCCAGCTCACCCCCGAGGGAGGCAGGGAGGAATGAGCAGTTCTTC.

The V and J genes are TRBV28 and TRBJ2-3; maybe TRBD2 (6 bases). The germline CDR1 and CDR2 sequences are MDHEN and SYDVKM. The ends were cut back, 2 bases at V and 6 bases at J, with 24 bases in the middle. This CDR3 has 18 amino acids. The CDR3 reads CASSLAPARGRLGDTQYF. In DNA form, the CDR3 reads TGTGCCAGCAGTTTAGCCCCCGCGCGGGGAAGATTGGGGGATACGCAGTATTTT.

The chain employs TRBV11-2 and TRBJ2-2; D is perhaps TRBD2 (5 bases). CDR1 SGHAT and CDR2 FQNNGV come from the germline V gene. V was clipped by 5 bases and J by 0 bases, with 7 bases between them. The CDR3 runs to 14 residues. The CDR3 sequence: CASSPLANTGELFF. DNA for the CDR3: TGTGCCAGCAGCCCACTAGCGAACACCGGGGAGCTGTTTTTT.